These 7 T cell receptor beta chains originate from one sample sequenced in a study of T cells in Graves' hyperthyroidism and ophthalmopathy. RNA transcripts gave rise to amplified TCR beta CDR3 regions. During a first-round RT-PCR of the TCR CDR3, the HTBI primer set was used. TCRdb used MiXCR to reprocess the multiplex PCR reads, holding one entry per CDR3 protein. The sample consists of roughly 380,000 distinct CDR3 sequences, about 13% of them appearing once. The sample taken for sequencing was blood. These receptors were collected from a man aged 25 to 45 with Graves' hyperthyroidism that later progressed to Graves' ophthalmopathy.

The table lists this clonotype with a few counts. The genes are TRBV10-2 and TRBJ1-2; no reliable D call. The length of the CDR3 is 15 residues. V lost 2 bases, J lost 2 bases, and 12 bases lay in between. Germline lookup yields CDR1 WSHSY and CDR2 SAAADI. This CDR3 reads CASSEARWANYGYTF. CDR3 coding DNA: TGCGCCAGCAGTGAGGCGAGATGGGCAAACTATGGCTACACCTTC.

The chain recombines TRBV12-3 or TRBV12-4 with TRBJ1-6; no definite D call. The CDR3 covers 14 residues. V was pared by 4 bases and J by 5 bases, with 9 bases between. CDR3 sequence: CASSSKAHNSPLHF. CDR3 coding DNA: TGTGCCAGCAGTTCAAAGGCCCATAATTCACCCCTCCACTTT.

This clonotype was seen at least ten times. The chain recombines TRBV6-1 with TRBJ2-7; D unresolved. Trimming took off 5 bases at V and 6 bases at J, with 14 bases between the two ends. The germline CDR1 and CDR2 sequences are MNHNS and SASEGT. CDR3 length: 13 residues. CDR3 sequence: CASSSFGKGEQYF. The DNA for the CDR3 is TGTGCCAGCAGTTCCTTTGGGAAGGGCGAGCAGTACTTC.

There are a few counts of this clonotype. One end of the junction is discordant with germline, which a read error may explain. The V gene is TRBV3-1, the J gene TRBJ1-5, with 9 bases aligning to TRBD1. The germline gives CDR1 LGHDT, CDR2 YNNKEL (reference sequence). The CDR3 totals 15 residues. CDR3 sequence (DNA): TGTGCCGGCAGCCGGGACAGGGTGGCTAATCAGCCCCAGCATTTT. Residues: CAGSRDRVANQPQHF.

This clonotype appeared many times. The rearrangement links TRBV5-1 to TRBJ1-1; D uncertain. The V end was cut by 4 bases, the J end by 11 bases, with 18 bases between. Germline assignment: CDR1 SGHRS and CDR2 YFSETQ. The CDR3 sequence is 13 residues long. The CDR3, as DNA: TGCGCCAGCAGCGAGGGTCCGGCGGGCCTGGCTTTCTTT. Translated, it gives CASSEGPAGLAFF.

The chain combines TRBV18 with TRBJ1-5, with a possible D match to TRBD1 (6 bases). The germline V and J ends were trimmed by 2 bases and 4 bases, with 12 bases remaining between them. This CDR3 has 15 residues. Per the germline V gene, CDR1 is KGHSH and CDR2 is LQKENI. The CDR3 DNA follows: TGTGCCAGCTCACCAAATGTGGGGACAAATCAGCCCCAGCATTTT. Translated, it gives CASSPNVGTNQPQHF.

This clonotype was found many times. J is TRBJ1-3 and V is TRBV6-1; 9 bases fit TRBD1. V dropped 5 bases and J dropped 3; count of bases not matched to a gene: 5. The CDR3 consists of 15 residues. Germline V gene data show CDR1 as MNHNS and CDR2 as SASEGT. CDR3 DNA: TGTGCCAGCAGTTGGGGACAGGGTTATGGAAACACCATATATTTT. Translation gives CASSWGQGYGNTIYF.